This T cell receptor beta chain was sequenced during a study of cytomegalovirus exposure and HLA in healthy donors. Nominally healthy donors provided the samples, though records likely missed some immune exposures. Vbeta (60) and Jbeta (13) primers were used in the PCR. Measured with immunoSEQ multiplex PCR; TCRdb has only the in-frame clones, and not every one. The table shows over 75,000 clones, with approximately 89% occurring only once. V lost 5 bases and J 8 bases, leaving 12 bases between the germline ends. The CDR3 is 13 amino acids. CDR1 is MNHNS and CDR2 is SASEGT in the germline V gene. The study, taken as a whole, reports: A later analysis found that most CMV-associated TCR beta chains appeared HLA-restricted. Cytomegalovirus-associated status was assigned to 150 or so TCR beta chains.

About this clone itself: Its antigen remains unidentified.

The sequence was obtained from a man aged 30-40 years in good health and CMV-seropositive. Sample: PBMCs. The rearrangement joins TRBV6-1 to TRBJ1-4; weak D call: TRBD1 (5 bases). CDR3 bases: TGTGCCAGCAGTTTAAGACAGTTGGAAAAACTGTTTTTT. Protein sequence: CASSLRQLEKLFF.